This is a list of T cell receptor beta chains from one sample in a study of immune evolution from preneoplasia to lung adenocarcinoma. Measured with immunoSEQ multiplex PCR; TCRdb has only the in-frame clones, and not every one. Here the sample spans some 37,000 clones, around 74% being singletons. Sequencing used FFPE invasive lung adenocarcinoma tissue. These receptors originate from a person between 55 and 70 years old with lung adenocarcinoma. Each CDR3 is given with its conserved first and last residue. Each record gives: V gene, J gene, clone size, D gene, CDR3 DNA, CDR3 protein. D genes are given only for firm matches. For some rows the clone size is stated as once, few or many, or as a class when expanded; others skip it.

V gene: TRBV19
J gene: TRBJ2-3
clone size: -
D gene: -
CDR3 DNA: TGTGCCAGTAGTCCTGGGGCACTTAGCACAGATACGCAGTATTTT
CDR3 protein: CASSPGALSTDTQYF

V gene: TRBV7-9
J gene: TRBJ2-1
clone size: -
D gene: -
CDR3 DNA: TGTGCCAGCAGCTTTGACAGCAGCGCCCCAGAGCAGTTCTTC
CDR3 protein: CASSFDSSAPEQFF

V gene: TRBV19
J gene: TRBJ1-3
clone size: few
D gene: -
CDR3 DNA: TGTGCCAGTAGTATTCTGGGTGGGAACACCATATATTTT
CDR3 protein: CASSILGGNTIYF

V gene: TRBV19
J gene: TRBJ2-2
clone size: -
D gene: -
CDR3 DNA: TGTGCCAGTAGTACGAGGGCCGGGGAGCTGTTTTTT
CDR3 protein: CASSTRAGELFF

V gene: TRBV20-1
J gene: TRBJ1-2
clone size: -
D gene: -
CDR3 DNA: TGCAGGGAACCAGGGTGCGATGGCTACACCTTC
CDR3 protein: CREPGCDGYTF

V gene: TRBV7-2
J gene: TRBJ2-3
clone size: -
D gene: -
CDR3 DNA: TGTGCCAGCAGCCCGGACTACCTCAGCACAGATACGCAGTATTTT
CDR3 protein: CASSPDYLSTDTQYF

V gene: TRBV30
J gene: TRBJ1-3
clone size: -
D gene: -
CDR3 DNA: TGTGCCTGGAGTGCTATCTCCTCTGGAAACACCATATATTTT
CDR3 protein: CAWSAISSGNTIYF

V gene: TRBV19
J gene: TRBJ1-2
clone size: -
D gene: -
CDR3 DNA: TGTGCCAGTAGTATCAGGAGTTATGGCTACACCTTC
CDR3 protein: CASSIRSYGYTF

V gene: TRBV7-9
J gene: TRBJ2-1
clone size: -
D gene: TRBD2
CDR3 DNA: TGTGCCAGCACTTCCGGTATTGCGGGAGGGTACAATGAGCAGTTCTTC
CDR3 protein: CASTSGIAGGYNEQFF

V gene: TRBV28
J gene: TRBJ1-2
clone size: -
D gene: -
CDR3 DNA: TGTGCCAGCAGCTCGGGGGGTGGAGGTGGCTACACCTTC
CDR3 protein: CASSSGGGGGYTF

V gene: TRBV11-2
J gene: TRBJ1-2
clone size: once
D gene: -
CDR3 DNA: TGTGCCAGCAGCTTGTCCCAGGGCGGATCCTATGGCTACACCTTC
CDR3 protein: CASSLSQGGSYGYTF

V gene: TRBV5-4
J gene: TRBJ2-6
clone size: -
D gene: -
CDR3 DNA: TGTGCCAGCAGCTTGGGGCGGACTGGGGCCAACGTCCTGACTTTC
CDR3 protein: CASSLGRTGANVLTF

V gene: TRBV30
J gene: TRBJ1-1
clone size: few
D gene: -
CDR3 DNA: TGTGCCTGGGGGAGTCCGGGGGCCCCCATCACTGAAGCTTTCTTT
CDR3 protein: CAWGSPGAPITEAFF

V gene: TRBV30
J gene: TRBJ2-7
clone size: -
D gene: TRBD1
CDR3 DNA: TGTGCCTGGAGCCCCGGGACAGGGGGCTACGAGCAGTACTTC
CDR3 protein: CAWSPGTGGYEQYF

V gene: TRBV30
J gene: TRBJ1-2
clone size: -
D gene: -
CDR3 DNA: TGTGCCCTTGTGCCCCTTTCGACAGGAGACTATGGCTACACCTTC
CDR3 protein: CALVPLSTGDYGYTF

V gene: TRBV7-3
J gene: TRBJ2-5
clone size: -
D gene: -
CDR3 DNA: TGTGCCAGCAGTCTTACACCGGGCCCCCGTGGGACCCAGTACTTC
CDR3 protein: CASSLTPGPRGTQYF

V gene: TRBV2
J gene: TRBJ2-7
clone size: -
D gene: TRBD2
CDR3 DNA: TGTGCCACCCGGGGGGGGGACACCTACGAGCAGTACTTC
CDR3 protein: CATRGGDTYEQYF

V gene: TRBV7-9
J gene: TRBJ2-7
clone size: -
D gene: -
CDR3 DNA: TGTGCCAGCAGCCCGACTAGCTCCTACGAGCAGTACTTC
CDR3 protein: CASSPTSSYEQYF

V gene: TRBV5-6
J gene: TRBJ2-3
clone size: -
D gene: -
CDR3 DNA: TGTGCCAGCAGCTTGGGCTCGGTGCCGGATACGCAGTATTTT
CDR3 protein: CASSLGSVPDTQYF

V gene: TRBV6-5
J gene: TRBJ2-7
clone size: once
D gene: TRBD2
CDR3 DNA: TGTGCCAGCAGTTCACGGACTAGCGGAAGCTACGAGCAGTACTTC
CDR3 protein: CASSSRTSGSYEQYF

V gene: TRBV6-1
J gene: TRBJ2-2
clone size: few
D gene: TRBD1
CDR3 DNA: TGTGCCAGCAGCCTGGACAGGGGGATCGGCGGGGAGCTGTTTTTT
CDR3 protein: CASSLDRGIGGELFF

V gene: TRBV6-1
J gene: TRBJ1-1
clone size: few
D gene: -
CDR3 DNA: TGTGCCAGCACTATGCCCGGGGTCGGAACTGAAGCTTTCTTT
CDR3 protein: CASTMPGVGTEAFF

V gene: TRBV18
J gene: TRBJ2-1
clone size: -
D gene: -
CDR3 DNA: TGTGCCAGCTCATTCCGGGACTCGGTCTACAATGAGCAGTTCTTC
CDR3 protein: CASSFRDSVYNEQFF

V gene: TRBV7-9
J gene: TRBJ2-2
clone size: once
D gene: TRBD2
CDR3 DNA: TGTGCCAGCGCTAGGGGACTAGCGGGAAACACCGGGGAGCTGTTTTTT
CDR3 protein: CASARGLAGNTGELFF

V gene: TRBV7-8
J gene: TRBJ2-2
clone size: -
D gene: TRBD2
CDR3 DNA: TGTGCCAGCAGCTTGGGGGGGACCACCGGGGAGCTGTTTTTT
CDR3 protein: CASSLGGTTGELFF

V gene: TRBV2
J gene: TRBJ2-7
clone size: -
D gene: -
CDR3 DNA: TGTGCCACCCAGAAGAGACTAGGGGGAGAGCAGTACTTC
CDR3 protein: CATQKRLGGEQYF

V gene: TRBV12-5
J gene: TRBJ2-1
clone size: -
D gene: -
CDR3 DNA: TGTGCTAGTGGTTTGGTAGCGTTTAGCGGCTACAATGAGCAGTTCTTC
CDR3 protein: CASGLVAFSGYNEQFF

V gene: TRBV15
J gene: TRBJ2-1
clone size: -
D gene: -
CDR3 DNA: TGTGCCACCAGCAGAGCCAGGGGAGCGTATGAGCAGTTCTTC
CDR3 protein: CATSRARGAYEQFF

V gene: TRBV5-1
J gene: TRBJ2-1
clone size: -
D gene: -
CDR3 DNA: TGCGCCAGCAGCTTGAATCAGGGCGGCGATGAGCAGTTCTTC
CDR3 protein: CASSLNQGGDEQFF

V gene: TRBV9
J gene: TRBJ1-5
clone size: -
D gene: TRBD1
CDR3 DNA: TGTGCCAGCAGCCCAGGGGGTTATAGCAATCAGCCCCAGCATTTT
CDR3 protein: CASSPGGYSNQPQHF

V gene: TRBV5-1
J gene: TRBJ1-1
clone size: once
D gene: -
CDR3 DNA: TGCGCCAGCAGCGTTAGGGGAGGGAACACTGAAGCTTTCTTT
CDR3 protein: CASSVRGGNTEAFF

V gene: TRBV5-1
J gene: TRBJ1-1
clone size: -
D gene: -
CDR3 DNA: TGCGCCACCACGGAAGGGTGGAACACTGAAGCTTTCTTT
CDR3 protein: CATTEGWNTEAFF

V gene: TRBV5-4
J gene: TRBJ1-1
clone size: -
D gene: -
CDR3 DNA: TGTGCCAGCAGCCGATCAACCTCGGGACGGATGAACACTGAAGCTTTCTTT
CDR3 protein: CASSRSTSGRMNTEAFF

V gene: TRBV30
J gene: TRBJ2-5
clone size: many
D gene: TRBD2
CDR3 DNA: TGTGCCTGGGCCCCTGGGAGGACTAGCGTAGAGACCCAGTACTTC
CDR3 protein: CAWAPGRTSVETQYF

V gene: TRBV18
J gene: TRBJ2-7
clone size: -
D gene: -
CDR3 DNA: TGTGCCAGCTCACCCCGGGACACCCTCTCCTACGAGCAGTACTTC
CDR3 protein: CASSPRDTLSYEQYF

V gene: TRBV28
J gene: TRBJ2-1
clone size: -
D gene: TRBD1
CDR3 DNA: TGTGCCAGCAGTCTTCCGGGACAGGGGTGGTTCTTC
CDR3 protein: CASSLPGQGWFF

V gene: TRBV9
J gene: TRBJ1-1
clone size: -
D gene: -
CDR3 DNA: TGTGCCAGCAGCGATCGAGGGGGGTGGAACACTGAAGCTTTCTTT
CDR3 protein: CASSDRGGWNTEAFF

V gene: TRBV11-3
J gene: TRBJ2-5
clone size: -
D gene: -
CDR3 DNA: TGTGCCAGCAGCAAGACACTCGGGGAGACCCAGTACTTC
CDR3 protein: CASSKTLGETQYF

V gene: TRBV5-8
J gene: TRBJ2-5
clone size: -
D gene: TRBD2
CDR3 DNA: TGTGCCAGCAGCCCATGGGGGACTAGCGAGGCGGAGACCCAGTACTTC
CDR3 protein: CASSPWGTSEAETQYF